These T cell receptor beta chains were read from a single sample in a study of cytomegalovirus exposure and HLA in healthy donors. The assay was immunoSEQ multiplex PCR, and TCRdb's table has in-frame clones only and misses some. The table lists about 200,000 clones, approximately 80% of them singletons. Material for sequencing was PBMCs. These TCRs come from a woman aged 25 to 39 in good health and CMV-seronegative. CDR3s include the opening cysteine and the closing phenylalanine or tryptophan. The D gene is left open where the match is weak. Size tells how often a clone was seen (once, few, many) or the class of an expanded clone, and some rows leave it out.

j_gene	v_gene	d_gene	abundance	CDR3nt	CDR3aa
TRBJ2-2	TRBV6-4	-	-	TGTGCCAGCAGCATCTCTCGGGGAGGCACCGGGGAGCTGTTTTTT	CASSISRGGTGELFF
TRBJ1-2	TRBV4-2	-	-	TGTGCCAGCAGCGCCGGCCAGGGGCCCTTCGGCTACACCTTC	CASSAGQGPFGYTF
TRBJ1-5	TRBV2	TRBD1	-	TGTGCCAGCAGTGAAGGAGGGGGCCTTCAGCCCCAGCATTTT	CASSEGGGLQPQHF
TRBJ1-1	TRBV5-1	-	-	TGCGCCAGCAGCCCGGCCAGGGACACTGAAGCTTTCTTT	CASSPARDTEAFF
TRBJ1-1	TRBV7-2	-	-	TGTGCCAGCAGCGCCAGGGTCAACACTGAAGCTTTCTTT	CASSARVNTEAFF
TRBJ2-5	TRBV27	-	-	TGTGCCAGCAGTTTAGTAGGGGTGGGGACCCAGTACTTC	CASSLVGVGTQYF
TRBJ2-7	TRBV4-1	-	-	TGCGCCAGCAGCCAAGGCTGGGGAGTGGAGTACGAGCAGTACTTC	CASSQGWGVEYEQYF
TRBJ2-7	TRBV5-1	TRBD2	once	TGCGCCAGCAGCTTCCATATACCTTTGTCTAGCGGGGTTTACTACGAGCAGTACTTC	CASSFHIPLSSGVYYEQYF
TRBJ2-5	TRBV30	TRBD2	-	TGTGCCTGGAGTTCGGTGGCTAGCGGATGGTTGGGGAAAGAGACCCAGTACTTC	CAWSSVASGWLGKETQYF
TRBJ1-4	TRBV4-2	-	-	TGTGCCAGCAGCCAAGATCTAACAGTCTATGAAAAACTGTTTTTT	CASSQDLTVYEKLFF
TRBJ1-5	TRBV13	TRBD1	-	TGTGCCAGCAGCCCCCTCAAGGACAGGGGGTTTAATCAGCCCCAGCATTTT	CASSPLKDRGFNQPQHF
TRBJ2-7	TRBV27	TRBD1	-	TGTGCCAGCACCGAAAGGATCGATCTGTGGACAGGGGACCACGAGCAGTACTTC	CASTERIDLWTGDHEQYF
TRBJ2-1	TRBV10-1	-	-	TGCGCCAGCAGTTATTCAGGGTGGCATGAGCAGTTCTTC	CASSYSGWHEQFF
TRBJ1-2	TRBV5-1	-	once	TGCGCCAGCAGCTTGGACAGGGCCATGGGTGGCTACACCTTC	CASSLDRAMGGYTF
TRBJ2-3	TRBV25-1	TRBD1	-	TGTGCCAGCAGTGACCGACAGGGGGATACGCAGTATTTT	CASSDRQGDTQYF
TRBJ1-2	TRBV5-1	-	-	TGCGCCAGCAGCTTGAGGGCGGACGCGGGAATCACTAACTATGGCTACACCTTC	CASSLRADAGITNYGYTF
TRBJ1-2	TRBV4-1	TRBD1	-	TGCGCCAGCAGCTTTGACAGGGGCTATGGCTACACCTTC	CASSFDRGYGYTF
TRBJ2-2	TRBV4-2	-	-	TGTGCCAGCTACAACTTGCGGGGCGGGGAGCTGTTTTTT	CASYNLRGGELFF
TRBJ2-1	TRBV5-1	TRBD2	-	TGCGCCAGCAGCGCGGGACTAGCGGGATATAATGAGCAGTTCTTC	CASSAGLAGYNEQFF
TRBJ2-1	TRBV19	-	once	TGTGCCAGTAGCAACCAACGACACATAAATGAGCAGTTCTTC	CASSNQRHINEQFF
TRBJ2-7	TRBV5-6	TRBD1	-	TGTGCCAGCAGCTCGACAGGGGGCCCGGCGTGGGAGCAGTACTTC	CASSSTGGPAWEQYF
TRBJ1-5	TRBV5-5	TRBD1	-	TGTGCCAGCAGCCCCGGGACAGGGGGCATGAGCAATCAGCCCCAGCATTTT	CASSPGTGGMSNQPQHF
TRBJ2-7	TRBV30	-	-	TGTGCCTGGAGTCCTCCCCGCTACGAGCAGTACTTC	CAWSPPRYEQYF
TRBJ2-7	TRBV5-4	TRBD2	-	TGTGCCAGCAGCTTCAAAGGGACTAGCGGAAGATACGAGCAGTACTTC	CASSFKGTSGRYEQYF
TRBJ2-3	TRBV6-1	-	-	TGTGCCAGCAGTGAATACGGTCCCCGCACAGATACGCAGTATTTT	CASSEYGPRTDTQYF
TRBJ2-2	TRBV7-6	-	few	TGTGCCAGCAGCTTAGTTGCGGACACCGGGGAGCTGTTTTTT	CASSLVADTGELFF
TRBJ2-7	TRBV2	TRBD1	once	TGTGCCAGCTCCGGGACAGGGCAAACCTACGAGCAGTACTTC	CASSGTGQTYEQYF
TRBJ2-7	TRBV27	-	-	TGTGCCAGCAGTTTGAGCGGGCCGGGGTACGAGCAGTACTTC	CASSLSGPGYEQYF
TRBJ2-3	TRBV5-1	TRBD2	-	TGCGCCAGCAGCTTGGTAGCACCGGGACTAGCGGGAGAGGCAGATACGCAGTATTTT	CASSLVAPGLAGEADTQYF
TRBJ2-5	TRBV13	-	-	TGTGCCAGCAGCCCCGGGAGAGGGTTAGTGGAGACCCAGTACTTC	CASSPGRGLVETQYF
TRBJ2-2	TRBV4-1	TRBD2	-	TGCGCCAGCAGCCCTCTAGGCGCTAGCGGGGGCACCGGGGAGCTGTTTTTT	CASSPLGASGGTGELFF
TRBJ2-1	TRBV27	TRBD2	-	TGTGCCAGCAGTTTGAGGGGTAGCGGGGGAAGAAACAATGAGCAGTTCTTC	CASSLRGSGGRNNEQFF
TRBJ2-2	TRBV18	TRBD1	once	TGTGCCAGCTCACCGAGGACAGGCAACACCGGGGAGCTGTTTTTT	CASSPRTGNTGELFF
TRBJ2-1	TRBV9	TRBD2	-	TGTGCCAGCAGCGTAGCTAGTGGGATAGCGGGGAGAAATGAGCAGTTCTTC	CASSVASGIAGRNEQFF
TRBJ1-1	TRBV7-3	TRBD1	few	TGTGCCAGCAGTTTGACAGGGGTGAACACTGAAGCTTTCTTT	CASSLTGVNTEAFF
TRBJ2-5	TRBV7-2	-	-	TGTGCCAGCAGCCGAGGAAACGGAGAGACCCAGTACTTC	CASSRGNGETQYF
TRBJ2-5	TRBV19	-	few	TGTGCCAGTAGTATTTCTTCAGGGGTTGGGGAGACCCAGTACTTC	CASSISSGVGETQYF
TRBJ2-5	TRBV7-8	TRBD2	-	TGTGCCAGCAGCTTCGTCGGGGGGGCTCGGGAGACCCAGTACTTC	CASSFVGGARETQYF
TRBJ1-1	TRBV18	-	-	TGTGCCAGCTCAGTTTCCGCTGAAGCTTTCTTT	CASSVSAEAFF
TRBJ2-7	TRBV7-9	-	few	TGTGCCAGCAGCCCCACCTCAACCAGCGGCGCCTACGAGCAGTACTTC	CASSPTSTSGAYEQYF
TRBJ1-5	TRBV6-6	TRBD1	few	TGTGCCAGCAGTGCCGGACAGGGTAGGGGCAATCAGCCCCAGCATTTT	CASSAGQGRGNQPQHF
TRBJ1-3	TRBV27	-	-	TGTGCCAGCAGTTTGCGGTTCTCTGGAAACACCATATATTTT	CASSLRFSGNTIYF
TRBJ1-2	TRBV9	TRBD1	-	TGTGCCAGCAGCGGTTTCACACAGGAGGGGGCGAGACCCTATGGCTACACCTTC	CASSGFTQEGARPYGYTF
TRBJ1-5	TRBV7-6	TRBD1	-	TGTGCCAGCGGTTCAGGGGGCTTCAATCAGCCCCAGCATTTT	CASGSGGFNQPQHF
TRBJ2-3	TRBV27	-	-	TGTGCCAGCGGGCCGCCGCGCTCAGGGGCTGGCACAGATACGCAGTATTTT	CASGPPRSGAGTDTQYF
TRBJ2-7	TRBV30	-	-	TGTGCCTATGGACTAAAGGTATACGAGCAGTACTTC	CAYGLKVYEQYF
TRBJ2-7	TRBV18	TRBD2	-	TGTGCCAGCTCAGCTAGATATATGACTAGCGGGAGGCCCCAAACCTACGAGCAGTACTTC	CASSARYMTSGRPQTYEQYF
TRBJ2-2	TRBV7-6	TRBD2	-	TGTGCCAGCAGCTCAATTCTAGCGGCCAGGCCTGCCGGGGAGCTGTTTTTT	CASSSILAARPAGELFF
TRBJ2-3	TRBV2	-	-	TGTGCGCTCTCGGGCGGGGGCAGCGCAGATACGCAGTATTTT	CALSGGGSADTQYF
TRBJ1-5	TRBV19	TRBD1	-	TGTGCCAGTAGTGCCGACAGGGTATCTGCTCAGCCCCAGCATTTT	CASSADRVSAQPQHF
TRBJ1-4	TRBV4-2	-	-	TGTGCCAGCAGCCCCCGGGATTCAACTAATGAAAAACTGTTTTTT	CASSPRDSTNEKLFF
TRBJ2-7	TRBV7-9	TRBD2	-	TGTGCCAGCAGTGGGGGGGACTACGAGCAGTACTTC	CASSGGDYEQYF
TRBJ2-7	TRBV6-1	TRBD2	few	TGTGCCAGCTCTGCTAGCGGGCTTACCTACGAGCAGTACTTC	CASSASGLTYEQYF
TRBJ1-2	TRBV27	-	once	TGTGCCAGCAGTTTGTTCGCAGGGGCCTATGGCTACACCTTC	CASSLFAGAYGYTF
TRBJ1-5	TRBV19	TRBD1	once	TGTGCCAGTAGTATCGTCACAGGGGGTGGGAATCAGCCCCAGCATTTT	CASSIVTGGGNQPQHF
TRBJ2-1	TRBV7-9	TRBD1	-	TGTGCCAGCAGCCCCCGGCAGGGGGCTATCTACAATGAGCAGTTCTTC	CASSPRQGAIYNEQFF